These 20 T cell receptor beta chains were sequenced from one sample in a study of early T cells in non-severe SARS-CoV-2 infection. In TCRdb, the 5' RACE reads were re-called with MiXCR into one record per CDR3 protein. The sample holds 64,000 or so distinct CDR3 sequences, roughly 14% seen once. Sequencing was performed on whole blood. These receptor sequences come from an adult who was a healthcare worker with PCR-confirmed SARS-CoV-2 infection or an uninfected control (not recorded which).

This clonotype was counted at least ten times. The chain uses TRBV7-9 and TRBJ2-2; D is undetermined. The CDR3 has 13 residues. V was clipped by 1 base and J by 2 bases, with 2 bases between them. Germline V lookup: CDR1 SEHNR, CDR2 FQNEAQ (reference sequence). The CDR3 nucleotides are TGTGCCAGCAGCTTAGATAACACCGGGGAGCTGTTTTTT. It yields the protein CASSLDNTGELFF. The full variable domain, completed using reference TRBV7-9 and TRBJ2-2, is DTGVSQNPRHKITKRGQNVTFRCDPISEHNRLYWYRQTLGQGPEFLTYFQNEAQLEKSRLLSDRFSAERPKGSFSTLEIQRTEQGDSAMYLCASSLDNTGELFFGEGSRLTVL.

Ten or more counts support this clonotype. This chain links TRBV5-1 with TRBJ2-3, with D possibly matching TRBD2 (6 bases). With 4 bases removed from V and 0 bases from J, the gap between germline ends came to 9 bases. Germline V gives CDR1 SGHRS, CDR2 YFSETQ. CDR3 length: 14 amino acids. CDR3 region: CASSLGTSTDTQYF. The DNA of the CDR3 is TGCGCCAGCAGCCTAGGGACTAGCACAGATACGCAGTATTTT.

There are a few counts of this clonotype. The chain joins TRBV5-1 to TRBJ2-7; TRBD1 matches 7 bases. Germline V gene sequence: CDR1 SGHRS, CDR2 YFSETQ. V lost 4 bases to trimming and J lost 0 bases; unmatched junction nucleotides: 4. The CDR3 totals 14 residues. The CDR3 reads CASSRDSPSYEQYF. The CDR3 nucleotides read TGCGCCAGCAGCCGGGACAGCCCCTCCTACGAGCAGTACTTC. Full variable domain (rest looked up from reference TRBV5-1 and TRBJ2-7): KAGVTQTPRYLIKTRGQQVTLSCSPISGHRSVSWYQQTPGQGLQFLFEYFSETQRNKGNFPGRFSGRQFSNSRSEMNVSTLELGDSALYLCASSRDSPSYEQYFGPGTRLTVT.

This clonotype came up many times. V is TRBV12-2 and J is TRBJ1-1. TRBV12-2 is given as a pseudogene. The CDR3 totals 15 residues. CDR3 bases: TGTGCAAGTCGCTGCGAAATTCATATGAACACTGAAGCTTTCTTT. Residues: CASRCEIHMNTEAFF.

This clonotype was observed many times. The V and J genes are TRBV5-5 and TRBJ2-1; no reliable D call. The germline V gene has CDR1 SGHKS and CDR2 YYEKEE (reference sequence). V dropped 2 bases and J dropped 1 base, with 4 bases sitting between them. The CDR3 covers 13 residues. In nucleotides, the CDR3 is TGTGCCAGCAGCTTCGTTTCCTACAATGAGCAGTTCTTC. Its translation is CASSFVSYNEQFF.

The chain has TRBV7-2 and TRBJ1-6; 7 bases align to TRBD1. This CDR3 region has 15 residues. Trimming cost V 0 bases and J 11 bases; bases outside gene matches: 7. Germline CDR1 SGHTA, CDR2 FQGNSA. This chain's CDR3 is CASSLAPGQRAPLHF. In DNA form, the CDR3 reads TGTGCCAGCAGCTTAGCCCCGGGACAGAGGGCACCCCTCCACTTT.

This clonotype appeared a few times. The chain is built from TRBV25-1 and TRBJ1-6; TRBD1 might be the D (6 bases). Between the trimmed V and J ends, which lost 6 bases and 6 bases, there was a span of 24 bases. The CDR3 totals 18 residues. In germline, CDR1 is MGHDK, CDR2 SYGVNS. CDR3 sequence: CASSLSYRPRGGNSPLHF. CDR3 nucleotide sequence: TGTGCCAGCAGCCTCTCTTACAGGCCCCGAGGGGGTAATTCACCCCTCCACTTT. Variable domain in full (rest from reference TRBV25-1 and TRBJ1-6): EADIYQTPRYLVIGTGKKITLECSQTMGHDKMYWYQQDPGMELHLIHYSYGVNSTEKGDLSSESTVSRIRTEHFPLTLESARPSHTSQYLCASSLSYRPRGGNSPLHFGNGTRLTVT.

This clonotype was counted many times. The chain carries TRBV29-1 and TRBJ2-3; D is ambiguous. Germline CDR1 reads SQVTM; CDR2 reads ANQGSEA. Deletions cut 2 bases from V and 4 bases from J, with 10 bases between. The CDR3 sequence is 13 residues long. The CDR3 nucleotides read TGCAGCGTTGAAACGGGCGGACCAGATACGCAGTATTTT. This codes for CSVETGGPDTQYF.

This clonotype was seen a few times. The V call is TRBV7-2, the J call TRBJ2-5, with TRBD2 matching 9 bases. CDR3 length equals 15 residues. Germline CDR1 is SGHTA and CDR2 is FQGNSA. The V and J ends lost 3 bases and 1 base, in that order; junction bases with no gene match: 3. The CDR3 here is CASSFASGAQETQYF. Written as DNA, the CDR3 is TGTGCCAGCAGCTTTGCTAGCGGGGCCCAAGAGACCCAGTACTTC.

This clonotype occurred a few times. The chain combines TRBV5-1 with TRBJ2-1, with TRBD2 matching 13 bases. Germline CDR1 is SGHRS and CDR2 is YFSETQ. The CDR3 sequence is 15 residues long. The V and J ends lost 4 bases and 10 bases, in that order; junction bases with no gene match: 8. The CDR3 sequence: CASSELAGGPGEQFF. DNA of the CDR3: TGCGCCAGCAGCGAACTAGCGGGGGGGCCAGGCGAGCAGTTCTTC.

The table lists this clonotype with a few counts. The rearrangement uses TRBV25-1 and TRBJ1-1; D perhaps matches TRBD1 (5 bases). The CDR3 has 13 residues. CDR1 MGHDK and CDR2 SYGVNS come from the germline V gene. Trimming took off 2 bases at V and 5 bases at J, with 9 bases between the two ends. CDR3 residues: CASSEPGWTEAFF. The CDR3 bases are TGTGCCAGCAGTGAACCAGGGTGGACTGAAGCTTTCTTT.

This clonotype showed up just a few times. This rearrangement joins TRBV6-6 to TRBJ2-3; TRBD2 matches 7 bases. The CDR3 is made up of 16 amino acids. CDR1 is MNHNY and CDR2 is SVGAGI in the germline V gene (reference sequence). V gave up 2 bases and J gave up 5 bases; unmatched junction bases: 10. Here the CDR3 reads CASSYTVAGVIDTQYF. The CDR3 DNA sequence: TGTGCCAGCAGTTACACAGTGGCGGGGGTGATAGATACGCAGTATTTT.

This clonotype has just a few counts. The CDR3 here is CASSLEASGANVLTF. The DNA for the CDR3 is TGCGCCAGCAGCTTGGAAGCCTCTGGGGCCAACGTCCTGACTTTC. The rearrangement links TRBV5-1 to TRBJ2-6; D unresolved. V shed 0 bases and J shed 0 bases, with 4 bases lying between them. The V gene's germline CDR1 is SGHRS and CDR2 YFSETQ. The CDR3 runs to 15 residues.

This clonotype was counted many times. The chain joins TRBV11-3 to TRBJ2-1, with D possibly TRBD1 on 5 matching bases. The CDR3 is made up of 16 amino acids. V lost 5 bases and J 7 bases, leaving 21 bases between the germline ends. Germline V gives CDR1 SGHNT, CDR2 YENEEA. This CDR3 reads CASSARGRGTKNEQFF. The CDR3 bases are TGTGCCAGCAGCGCTAGGGGAAGGGGCACCAAAAATGAGCAGTTCTTC.

This clonotype has more than one count but fewer than ten. This chain uses TRBV6-5 with TRBJ2-7; 9 positions agree with TRBD1. There are 12 residues in the CDR3. The J segment lost 5 bases and the V segment lost 6 bases, leaving 2 bases of the junction unmatched. Germline-derived CDR1 and CDR2 are MNHEY and SVGAGI. As DNA, the CDR3 is TGTGCCAGCAGACGGACAGGGGACGAGCAGTACTTC. It yields the protein CASRRTGDEQYF.

At least ten counts were recorded for this clonotype. This chain connects TRBV5-1 to TRBJ1-3; weak D call: TRBD1 (6 bases). Germline V gene data show CDR1 as SGHRS and CDR2 as YFSETQ. Trimming took 3 bases from V and 0 from J, leaving 10 bases between them. CDR3 length: 15 residues. This chain's CDR3 is CASSYSTGSGNTIYF. CDR3 nucleotides: TGCGCCAGCAGCTATTCGACAGGCTCTGGAAACACCATATATTTT.

This clonotype has at least ten counts. This chain uses TRBV7-2 with TRBJ1-5, with D possibly TRBD1 on 6 matching bases. The germline V and J ends were trimmed by 0 bases and 7 bases, with 7 bases remaining between them. Germline assignment: CDR1 SGHTA and CDR2 FQGNSA. The CDR3 is 13 amino acids. This CDR3 is CASSLAGAQPQHF. The DNA of the CDR3 is TGTGCCAGCAGCTTAGCGGGGGCCCAGCCCCAGCATTTT. The whole variable domain, filled in from reference TRBV7-2 and TRBJ1-5, reads GAGVSQSPSNKVTEKGKDVELRCDPISGHTALYWYRQSLGQGLEFLIYFQGNSAPDKSGLPSDRFSAERTGGSVSTLTIQRTQQEDSAVYLCASSLAGAQPQHFGDGTRLSIL.

Written as DNA, the CDR3 is TGTGCCAGTAGTATGTTGCTGGGCACAGATACGCAGTATTTT. This gives the protein CASSMLLGTDTQYF. V and J are TRBV19 and TRBJ2-3, with no clear D. The CDR3 has 14 amino acids. The germline gives CDR1 LNHDA, CDR2 SQIVND (reference sequence). The V end was cut by 3 bases, the J end by 1 base, with 8 bases between.

The table lists this clonotype with a few counts. This chain uses TRBV14 with TRBJ1-2; 8 bases are a match to TRBD1. Germline loops: CDR1 SGHDN, CDR2 FVKESK. Germline trimming cut 3 bases from V and 7 bases from J; bases unmatched to any gene: 7. The CDR3 covers 14 residues. The CDR3 DNA reads as TGTGCCAGCAGCCACGGACAGGGCTGGAGTGGCTACACCTTC. This codes for CASSHGQGWSGYTF.

V and J are TRBV20-1 and TRBJ2-5; 9 bases are shared with TRBD2. J gave up 1 base and V 6 bases, and 9 bases lay outside the gene matches. The CDR3 has 15 amino acids. Germline CDR1 and CDR2: DFQATT and SNEGSKA (reference sequence). CDR3 residues: CSAIPGLAGQETQYF. CDR3 nucleotides: TGCAGTGCCATTCCGGGACTAGCTGGCCAAGAGACCCAGTACTTC.